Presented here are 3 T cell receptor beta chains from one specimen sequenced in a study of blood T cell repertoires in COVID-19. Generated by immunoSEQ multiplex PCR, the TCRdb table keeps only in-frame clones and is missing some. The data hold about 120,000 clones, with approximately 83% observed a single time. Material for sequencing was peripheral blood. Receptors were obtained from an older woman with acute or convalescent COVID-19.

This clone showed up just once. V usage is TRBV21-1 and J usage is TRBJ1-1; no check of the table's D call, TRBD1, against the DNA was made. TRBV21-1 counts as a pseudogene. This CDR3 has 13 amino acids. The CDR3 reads CAAQTGSNTEAFF. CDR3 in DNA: TGTGCCGCCCAGACAGGGTCGAACACTGAAGCTTTCTTT.

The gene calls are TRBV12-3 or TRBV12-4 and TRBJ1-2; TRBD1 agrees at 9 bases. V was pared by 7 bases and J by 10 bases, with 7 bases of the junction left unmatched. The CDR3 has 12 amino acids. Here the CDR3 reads CASTPGQGDYTF. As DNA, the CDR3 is TGTGCCAGCACTCCGGGACAGGGAGACTACACCTTC.

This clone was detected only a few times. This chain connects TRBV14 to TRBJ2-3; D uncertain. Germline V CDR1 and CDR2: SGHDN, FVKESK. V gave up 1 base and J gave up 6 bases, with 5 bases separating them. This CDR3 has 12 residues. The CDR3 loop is CASSQVRDTQYF. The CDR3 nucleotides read TGTGCCAGCAGCCAAGTTCGGGATACGCAGTATTTT. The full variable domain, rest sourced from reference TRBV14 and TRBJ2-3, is EAGVTQFPSHSVIEKGQTVTLRCDPISGHDNLYWYRRVMGKEIKFLLHFVKESKQDESGMPNNRFLAERTGGTYSTLKVQPAELEDSGVYFCASSQVRDTQYFGPGTRLTVL.